A single sample is the source of the 23 T cell receptor beta chains below, sequenced in a study of regulatory T cells in long-lasting Graves disease. CDR3-region Arm-PCR and iRepertoire HTBI primers produced the TCR beta libraries. TCRdb independently ran MiXCR on the multiplex PCR reads; one entry per CDR3 protein. The data hold fewer than 550,000 distinct CDR3 sequences, with roughly 21% observed a single time. The sample's time point: persistent/refractory GD, antithyroid drugs over 5 years with positive TRAb. Extracted PBMC RNA gave rise to the TCR library. The material was peripheral blood mononuclear cells (PBMCs), obtained when the disease was refractory, from a patient treated with antithyroid drugs. The receptors stem from a female donor with Graves disease.

V usage is TRBV29-1 and J usage is TRBJ1-2; D is uncertain. Germline V gives CDR1 SQVTM, CDR2 ANQGSEA. With 5 bases removed from V and 8 bases from J, the gap between germline ends came to 12 bases. The CDR3 is made up of 11 amino acids. CDR3 coding DNA: TGCAGCGTTATTGGACCCGGGGGCTACACCTTC. This codes for CSVIGPGGYTF.

The V gene is TRBV19, the J gene TRBJ2-7; the D gene is possibly TRBD1 (5 bases). From germline, CDR1 is LNHDA and CDR2 SQIVND (reference sequence). V lost 4 bases and J lost 2, with 12 bases in between. CDR3 size: 14 residues. CDR3 protein: CASSTTTATYEQYF. DNA of the CDR3: TGTGCCAGTAGTACCACGACAGCTACCTACGAGCAGTACTTC.

This sequence joins TRBV3-1 and TRBJ2-2, with D unclear. The CDR3 totals 15 residues. V dropped 3 bases and J dropped 1 base, with 9 bases sitting between them. The germline V gene encodes CDR1 LGHDT and CDR2 YNNKEL (reference sequence). The CDR3 DNA reads TGTGCCAGCAGCCAGAACAGCCTGAACACCGGGGAGCTGTTTTTT. Protein product: CASSQNSLNTGELFF.

In this sample, this clonotype turned up once. This likely reflects a read error, since a far larger clone is one base away. This chain joins TRBV5-6 and TRBJ1-1, with a tentative D call TRBD1 (5 bases). Germline lookup yields CDR1 SGHDT and CDR2 YYEEEE. The CDR3 sequence is 13 residues long. V was trimmed by 3 bases and J by 1 base, leaving 7 bases between them. DNA of the CDR3: TGTGCCAGCAGCTGGGGGACGAACACTGAAGCTTTCTTT. Translating gives CASSWGTNTEAFF. The entire variable domain, with the rest obtained from reference TRBV5-6 and TRBJ1-1, is as follows: DAGVTQSPTHLIKTRGQQVTLRCSPKSGHDTVSWYQQALGQGPQFIFQYYEEEERQRGNFPDRFSGHQFPNYSSELNVNALLLGDSALYLCASSWGTNTEAFFGQGTRLTVV.

This chain uses TRBV28 with TRBJ1-5; TRBD1 might be the D (5 bases). Germline V lookup: CDR1 MDHEN, CDR2 SYDVKM. This CDR3 is built from 17 residues. V was cut by 5 bases and J by 2 bases, with 19 bases left in between. The CDR3 DNA reads TGTGCCAGCAGTCCCGATGAGGGGAGGTTGGGCAATCAGCCCCAGCATTTT. This sequence encodes CASSPDEGRLGNQPQHF.

This clonotype was recorded a few times. The chain links TRBV19 to TRBJ1-1; 7 nucleotides align to TRBD1. CDR3 length equals 16 residues. The V and J ends lost 2 bases and 1 base, in that order; junction bases with no gene match: 7. Looked up from germline, CDR1 is LNHDA and CDR2 is SQIVND (reference sequence). The CDR3 spells CASSIRDRGPNTEAFF. The CDR3 DNA is TGTGCCAGTAGTATACGGGACAGAGGACCGAACACTGAAGCTTTCTTT. Complete variable domain (other parts from reference TRBV19 and TRBJ1-1): DGGITQSPKYLFRKEGQNVTLSCEQNLNHDAMYWYRQDPGQGLRLIYYSQIVNDFQKGDIAEGYSVSREKKESFPLTVTSAQKNPTAFYLCASSIRDRGPNTEAFFGQGTRLTVV.

The chain is built from TRBV28 and TRBJ2-3, with 10 positions matching TRBD2. V gave up 5 bases and J gave up 9 bases; unmatched junction bases: 11. CDR1 and CDR2 (germline): MDHEN, SYDVKM. CDR3 length: 15 amino acids. The CDR3 bases are TGTGCCAGCAGTCCCCCAGCGGGAGGGCGGTCGACGCAGTATTTT. This codes for CASSPPAGGRSTQYF.

At least ten counts were recorded for this clonotype. The gene calls are TRBV7-9 and TRBJ1-2; D possibly corresponds to TRBD1 (6 bases). Germline loops: CDR1 SEHNR, CDR2 FQNEAQ (reference sequence). The length of the CDR3 is 14 residues. The V gene lost 3 bases and the J gene lost 8 bases, with 16 bases spanning the gap. In DNA form, the CDR3 reads TGTGCCAGCAGCTTCTCGGGGGCCGAGGTAGGCTACACCTTC. As protein: CASSFSGAEVGYTF. The variable domain in full, completed from reference TRBV7-9 and TRBJ1-2, reads DTGVSQNPRHKITKRGQNVTFRCDPISEHNRLYWYRQTLGQGPEFLTYFQNEAQLEKSRLLSDRFSAERPKGSFSTLEIQRTEQGDSAMYLCASSFSGAEVGYTFGSGTRLTVV.

This clonotype was detected many times. V gene TRBV7-2 combines with J gene TRBJ2-5; D is possibly TRBD2 (6 bases). The germline CDR1 and CDR2 sequences are SGHTA and FQGNSA. Trimming took 2 bases from V and 2 from J, leaving 12 bases between them. The CDR3 runs to 15 residues. Here the CDR3 reads CASSLTSGPQETQYF. For the CDR3, the DNA is TGTGCCAGCAGCTTAACGAGCGGGCCTCAAGAGACCCAGTACTTC. Combining the CDR3 with reference TRBV7-2 and TRBJ2-5 gives the whole variable domain GAGVSQSPSNKVTEKGKDVELRCDPISGHTALYWYRQSLGQGLEFLIYFQGNSAPDKSGLPSDRFSAERTGGSVSTLTIQRTQQEDSAVYLCASSLTSGPQETQYFGPGTRLLVL.

On this clonotype itself: A much larger clone differs from this one at a single base, so this may be a read error. The chain employs TRBV11-2 and TRBJ2-7; 11 positions agree with TRBD1. In germline, CDR1 is SGHAT, CDR2 FQNNGV. This CDR3 comprises 15 residues. CDR3 nucleotide sequence: TGTGCCAGCAGCTCCAGCTGGACAGGGGGCTACGAGCAGCACTTC. It encodes CASSSSWTGGYEQHF.

The rearrangement uses TRBV27 and TRBJ2-4; no clear D. CDR3 length: 14 residues. The V gene lost 8 bases and the J gene lost 5 bases, with 16 bases spanning the gap. Germline CDR1 reads MNHEY; CDR2 reads SMNVEV (reference sequence). The CDR3 region has the DNA TGTGCCAGCCGCCGAATCTGGGGTGAAAACATTCAGTACTTC. Translated: CASRRIWGENIQYF.

The rearrangement joins TRBV7-2 to TRBJ1-1; TRBD1 might be the D (5 bases). Germline CDR1 reads SGHTA; CDR2 reads FQGNSA. Trimming stripped 5 bases from V and 2 bases from J, with 12 bases between. This CDR3 has 14 amino acids. The CDR3 DNA is TGTGCCAGCAGCACGGACGGGACCAACACTGAAGCTTTCTTT. Encoded protein: CASSTDGTNTEAFF.

This clonotype has just a few counts. V usage is TRBV5-1 and J usage is TRBJ2-5; D uncertain. V gave up 1 base and J gave up 0 bases, with 7 bases separating them. Germline CDR1 and CDR2: SGHRS and YFSETQ. The CDR3 is 14 residues long. CDR3 in amino acids: CASSLMVNQETQYF. As DNA, the CDR3 is TGCGCCAGCAGCTTGATGGTAAACCAAGAGACCCAGTACTTC.

In this sample, this clonotype turned up many times. The chain has TRBV15 and TRBJ2-5, with 11 nucleotides matching TRBD1. Germline trimming cut 5 bases from V and 4 bases from J; bases unmatched to any gene: 15. This CDR3 region has 18 residues. Looked up from germline, CDR1 is LNHNV and CDR2 is YYDKDF (reference sequence). Here the CDR3 DNA reads TGTGCCACCAGCGCGCCTCGGACTGGGACAGGGGGGGGAGAGACCCAGTACTTC. This sequence encodes CATSAPRTGTGGGETQYF.

The V call is TRBV5-1, the J call TRBJ2-2; 9 positions match TRBD2. CDR1 is SGHRS and CDR2 is YFSETQ in the germline V gene. This CDR3 has 20 amino acids. The ends lost 2 bases at V and 6 bases at J; junction bases unmatched: 20. CDR3 sequence reads: CASSLPTLGGAGTSPGELFF. The CDR3 nucleotides are TGCGCCAGCAGCTTACCCACCCTCGGTGGGGCCGGGACTAGCCCCGGGGAGCTGTTTTTT.

In this sample, this clonotype turned up a few times. The CDR3 ends on some other residue instead of the conserved phenylalanine or tryptophan, so this is likely a read error. V usage is TRBV28 and J usage is TRBJ2-7, with D maybe TRBD2 (5 bases). Between the trimmed V and J ends, which lost 3 bases and 0 bases, there was a span of 12 bases. The V gene's germline CDR1 is MDHEN and CDR2 SYDVKM. The CDR3 runs to 15 residues. The CDR3 DNA is TGTGCCAGCAGTTTTCGAGGGAAGAGCTCCTACGAGCAGTACCTC. Translating gives CASSFRGKSSYEQYL.

About this clonotype itself: The junction shows a germline mismatch at one end, possibly a read error. For the CDR3, the DNA is TGTGCCAGCAGCTTATTTGGGCGCGAGCAGTACTTC. The encoded protein is CASSLFGREQYF. The J gene is TRBJ2-7, the V gene TRBV28; no firm D call. CDR3 length: 12 residues. Germline CDR1 and CDR2: MDHEN and SYDVKM.

J is TRBJ2-5 and V is TRBV7-2, with 7 bases aligning to TRBD1. The CDR3 sequence is 18 residues long. CDR1 is SGHTA, CDR2 FQGNSA, per germline. The J segment lost 6 bases and the V segment lost 2 bases, leaving 18 bases of the junction unmatched. This CDR3 is CASSLPPNRGSGSKTQYF. The DNA for the CDR3 is TGTGCCAGCAGCTTACCCCCGAACAGGGGTTCTGGAAGCAAGACCCAGTACTTC.

This clonotype has only a few counts. The gene calls are TRBV27 and TRBJ2-3; no clear D gene. CDR1 is MNHEY and CDR2 is SMNVEV in the germline V gene (reference sequence). CDR3 size: 13 residues. Trimming took 6 bases from V and 2 from J, leaving 9 bases between them. The CDR3 coding sequence is TGTGCCAGCAGGGAACAGAACACAGATACGCAGTATTTT. Translation: CASREQNTDTQYF.

On this clonotype itself: This clone may be a read error of a much larger clone one base away. V usage is TRBV6-1 and J usage is TRBJ2-7; 7 nucleotides match TRBD1. The CDR3 contains 16 residues. The germline CDR1 and CDR2 sequences are MNHNS and SASEGT. V was clipped by 8 bases and J by 2 bases; unmatched bases: 15. The CDR3 is CASGLIRDSRPYEQYF. The CDR3 DNA follows: TGTGCCAGCGGACTTATCCGGGACAGTAGACCCTACGAGCAGTACTTC.

This clonotype was seen repeatedly, ten times or more. This chain connects TRBV19 to TRBJ2-5, with TRBD2 identical over 7 bases. Germline assignment: CDR1 LNHDA and CDR2 SQIVND (reference sequence). The CDR3 totals 14 residues. The J segment lost 0 bases and the V segment lost 9 bases, leaving 7 bases of the junction unmatched. CDR3 region: CASSWAGDQETQYF. The CDR3 coding sequence is TGTGCCAGCAGTTGGGCGGGGGACCAAGAGACCCAGTACTTC.

The chain couples TRBV7-9 to TRBJ2-3; no reliable D call. Trimming pared 3 bases from V and 4 bases from J, leaving 14 bases between. Germline lookup yields CDR1 SEHNR and CDR2 FQNEAQ (reference sequence). The CDR3 is made up of 15 amino acids. Here the CDR3 reads CASSFRGRSADTQYF. The CDR3 DNA reads as TGTGCCAGCAGCTTTCGTGGAAGGTCGGCAGATACGCAGTATTTT. The full variable domain, in which reference TRBV7-9 and TRBJ2-3 provide the parts outside the CDR3, is DTGVSQNPRHKITKRGQNVTFRCDPISEHNRLYWYRQTLGQGPEFLTYFQNEAQLEKSRLLSDRFSAERPKGSFSTLEIQRTEQGDSAMYLCASSFRGRSADTQYFGPGTRLTVL.

This sequence joins TRBV9 and TRBJ1-2; 9 bases line up with TRBD1. Germline lookup yields CDR1 SGDLS and CDR2 YYNGEE. V lost 3 bases, J lost 3 bases, and 9 bases stayed unmatched. The CDR3 covers 16 residues. The DNA for the CDR3 is TGTGCCAGCAGCGCGGCAGGGACAGGGAAGGACTATGGCTACACCTTC. Its protein product is CASSAAGTGKDYGYTF.